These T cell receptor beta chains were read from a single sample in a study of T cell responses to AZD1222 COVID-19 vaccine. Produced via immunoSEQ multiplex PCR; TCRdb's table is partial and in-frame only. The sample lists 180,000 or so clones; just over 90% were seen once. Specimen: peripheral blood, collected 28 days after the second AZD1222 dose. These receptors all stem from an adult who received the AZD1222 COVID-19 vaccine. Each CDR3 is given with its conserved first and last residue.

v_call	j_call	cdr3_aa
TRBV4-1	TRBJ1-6	CASSQGGARKHRPLHF
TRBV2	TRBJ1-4	CASSTGSGGPEKLFF
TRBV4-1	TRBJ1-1	CASSQALWGQGYTEAFF
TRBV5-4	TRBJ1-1	CASSLDSRDSEAFF
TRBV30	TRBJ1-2	CAWMGANGYTF
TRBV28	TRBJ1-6	CATTAGMYNSPLHF
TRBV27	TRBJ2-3	CASSLAGDTQYF
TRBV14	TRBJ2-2	CASSQGKNQGETNTGELFF
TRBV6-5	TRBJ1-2	CASSYRQGGTYGYTF
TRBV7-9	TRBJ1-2	CASSPGVGGYTF
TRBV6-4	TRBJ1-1	CASSDYRGTEAFF
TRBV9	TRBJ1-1	CASSNPVGGAGMVAEEAFF
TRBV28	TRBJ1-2	CASRAVYYGYTF
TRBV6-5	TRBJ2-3	CASTRGGHTDTQYF
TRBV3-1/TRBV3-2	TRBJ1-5	CASSQGRGPQHF
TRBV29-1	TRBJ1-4	CSGGTLNEKLFF